This T cell receptor (beta chain) is from a study of shared clonotypes between healthy human individuals. Germline CDR1 SGHRS, CDR2 YFSETQ. There are 15 residues in the CDR3. On this clone: Relative to the germline gene, one junction end is altered; a read error may explain this.

Libraries were prepared by immunoSEQ multiplex PCR; TCRdb keeps only in-frame clonotypes and omits some of them. Seen here are approximately 340,000 clones, around two thirds observed once, and the top ten hold under 13%. The origin of this receptor is a man younger than 45 in good health. The specimen sequenced was memory CD4+ T cells sorted from blood. The subset is: CD45RA-negative fraction. The chain carries TRBV5-1 and TRBJ2-7; 7 nucleotides agree with TRBD2. CDR3 sequence reads: CVSSPSGGRSYEQYF. The CDR3 DNA is TGCGTCAGCAGCCCTTCCGGCGGGAGATCCTACGAGCAGTACTTC. Drawing the rest from reference TRBV5-1 and TRBJ2-7, the complete variable domain is KAGVTQTPRYLIKTRGQQVTLSCSPISGHRSVSWYQQTPGQGLQFLFEYFSETQRNKGNFPGRFSGRQFSNSRSEMNVSTLELGDSALYLCVSSPSGGRSYEQYFGPGTRLTVT.